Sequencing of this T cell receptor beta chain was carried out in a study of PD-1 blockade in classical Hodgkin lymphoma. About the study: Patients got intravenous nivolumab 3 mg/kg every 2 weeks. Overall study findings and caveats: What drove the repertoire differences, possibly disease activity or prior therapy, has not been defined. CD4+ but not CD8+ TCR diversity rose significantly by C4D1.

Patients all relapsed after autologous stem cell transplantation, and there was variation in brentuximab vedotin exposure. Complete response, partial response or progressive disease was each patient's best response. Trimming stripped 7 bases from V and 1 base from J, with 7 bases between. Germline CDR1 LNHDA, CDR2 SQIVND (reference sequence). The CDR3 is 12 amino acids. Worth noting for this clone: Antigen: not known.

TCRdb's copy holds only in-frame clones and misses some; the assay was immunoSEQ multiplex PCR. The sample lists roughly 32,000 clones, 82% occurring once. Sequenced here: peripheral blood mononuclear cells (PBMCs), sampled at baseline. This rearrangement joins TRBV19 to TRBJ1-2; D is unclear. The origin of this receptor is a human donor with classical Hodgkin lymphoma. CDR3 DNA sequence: TGTGCCAGTACAGGCCGTAACTATGGCTACACCTTC. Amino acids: CASTGRNYGYTF.